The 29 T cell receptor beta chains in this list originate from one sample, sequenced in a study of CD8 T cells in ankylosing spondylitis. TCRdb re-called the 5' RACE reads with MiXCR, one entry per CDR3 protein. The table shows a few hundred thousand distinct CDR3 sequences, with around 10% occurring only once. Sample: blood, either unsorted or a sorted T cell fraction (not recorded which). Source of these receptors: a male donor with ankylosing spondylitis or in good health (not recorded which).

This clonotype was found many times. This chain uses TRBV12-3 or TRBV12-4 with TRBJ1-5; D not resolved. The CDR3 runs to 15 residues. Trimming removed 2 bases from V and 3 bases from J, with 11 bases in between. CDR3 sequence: CASSLQGGPNQPQHF. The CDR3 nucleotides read TGTGCCAGCAGTTTACAAGGCGGTCCCAATCAGCCCCAGCATTTT.

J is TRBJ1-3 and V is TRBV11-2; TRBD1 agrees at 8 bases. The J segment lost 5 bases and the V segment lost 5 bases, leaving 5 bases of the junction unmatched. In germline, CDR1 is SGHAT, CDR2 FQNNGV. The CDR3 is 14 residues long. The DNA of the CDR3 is TGTGCCAGCAGCCAGGACAGGGCTCGAAACACCATATATTTT. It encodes CASSQDRARNTIYF. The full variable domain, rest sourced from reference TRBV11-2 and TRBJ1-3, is EAGVAQSPRYKIIEKRQSVAFWCNPISGHATLYWYQQILGQGPKLLIQFQNNGVVDDSQLPKDRFSAERLKGVDSTLKIQPAKLEDSAVYLCASSQDRARNTIYFGEGSWLTVV.

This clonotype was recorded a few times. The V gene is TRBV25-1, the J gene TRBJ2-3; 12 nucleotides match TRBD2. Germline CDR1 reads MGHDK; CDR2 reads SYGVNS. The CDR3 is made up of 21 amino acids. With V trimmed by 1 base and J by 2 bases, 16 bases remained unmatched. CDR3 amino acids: CASSESKGRLAGDGVTDTQYF. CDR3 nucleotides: TGTGCCAGCAGTGAATCGAAGGGTAGACTAGCGGGAGATGGAGTCACAGATACGCAGTATTTT.

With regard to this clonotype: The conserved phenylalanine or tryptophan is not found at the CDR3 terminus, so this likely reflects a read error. Written as DNA, the CDR3 is TGTGCCAGCACGGCGGGAGGCCCGGAGGTTACAGATACGCAGTATATT. Amino acids: CASTAGGPEVTDTQYI. The rearrangement joins TRBV2 to TRBJ2-3; 8 nucleotides align to TRBD2. V dropped 7 bases and J dropped 3; count of bases not matched to a gene: 12. This CDR3 region has 16 residues. Germline CDR1 and CDR2: SNHLY and FYNNEI.

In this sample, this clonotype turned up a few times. The chain's CDR3 is CASSLDQGFPYF. For the CDR3, the DNA is TGTGCCAGCAGCTTAGATCAAGGATTTCCGTATTTT. The chain employs TRBV11-2 and TRBJ2-3; no firm D call. V lost 0 bases and J 14 bases, leaving 12 bases between the germline ends. The CDR3 covers 12 residues. The germline gives CDR1 SGHAT, CDR2 FQNNGV.

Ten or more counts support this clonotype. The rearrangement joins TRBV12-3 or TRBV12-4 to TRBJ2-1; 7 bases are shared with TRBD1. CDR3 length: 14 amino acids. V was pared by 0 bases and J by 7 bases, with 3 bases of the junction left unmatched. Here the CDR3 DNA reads TGTGCCAGCAGTTTAGCCGACAGGGAGAATGAGCAGTTCTTC. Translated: CASSLADRENEQFF.

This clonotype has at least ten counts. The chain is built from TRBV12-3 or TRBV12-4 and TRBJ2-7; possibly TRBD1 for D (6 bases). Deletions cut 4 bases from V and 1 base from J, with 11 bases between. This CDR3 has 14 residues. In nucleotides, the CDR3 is TGTGCCAGCAGTTCCCCCGGACAGTCCTACGAGCAGTACTTC. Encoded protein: CASSSPGQSYEQYF.

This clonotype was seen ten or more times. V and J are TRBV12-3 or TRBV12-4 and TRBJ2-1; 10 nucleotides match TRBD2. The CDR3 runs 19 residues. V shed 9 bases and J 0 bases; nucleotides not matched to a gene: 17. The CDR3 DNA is TGTGCCAGTTCTGGGGCTGGGACTAGCGTTACGAGCTCCTACAATGAGCAGTTCTTC. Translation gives CASSGAGTSVTSSYNEQFF.

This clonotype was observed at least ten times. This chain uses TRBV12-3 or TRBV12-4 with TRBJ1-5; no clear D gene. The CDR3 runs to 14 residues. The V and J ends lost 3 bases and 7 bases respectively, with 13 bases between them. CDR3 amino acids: CASSLKGLRQPQHF. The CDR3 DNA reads TGTGCCAGCAGTTTGAAGGGCCTGAGGCAGCCCCAGCATTTT.

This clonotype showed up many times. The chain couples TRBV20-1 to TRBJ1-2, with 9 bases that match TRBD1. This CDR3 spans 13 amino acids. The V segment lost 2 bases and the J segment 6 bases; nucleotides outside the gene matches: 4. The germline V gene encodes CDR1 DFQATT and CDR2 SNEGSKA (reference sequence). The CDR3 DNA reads TGCAGTGCTAGAAACAGGGGGCTAGATGGCTACACCTTC. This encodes CSARNRGLDGYTF.

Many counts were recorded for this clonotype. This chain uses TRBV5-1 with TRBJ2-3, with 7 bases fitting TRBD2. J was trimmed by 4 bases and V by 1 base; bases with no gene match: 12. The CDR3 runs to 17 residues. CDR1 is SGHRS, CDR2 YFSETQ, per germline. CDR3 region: CASSLHQSASGPDTQYF. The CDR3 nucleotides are TGCGCCAGCAGCTTGCATCAGTCGGCTAGCGGCCCAGATACGCAGTATTTT.

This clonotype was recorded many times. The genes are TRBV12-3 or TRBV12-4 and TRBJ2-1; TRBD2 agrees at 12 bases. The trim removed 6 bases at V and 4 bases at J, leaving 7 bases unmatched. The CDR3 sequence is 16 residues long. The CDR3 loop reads CASSNLGTSGYNEQFF. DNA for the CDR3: TGTGCCAGCAGCAATTTGGGGACTAGCGGGTACAATGAGCAGTTCTTC.

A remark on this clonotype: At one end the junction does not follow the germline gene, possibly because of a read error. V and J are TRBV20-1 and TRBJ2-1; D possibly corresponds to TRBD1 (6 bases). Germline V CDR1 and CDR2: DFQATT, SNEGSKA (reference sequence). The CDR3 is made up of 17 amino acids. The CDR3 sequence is CCASARDRWGPYNEQFF. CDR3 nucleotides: TGCTGTGCTAGTGCTAGAGATAGGTGGGGGCCCTACAATGAGCAGTTCTTC.

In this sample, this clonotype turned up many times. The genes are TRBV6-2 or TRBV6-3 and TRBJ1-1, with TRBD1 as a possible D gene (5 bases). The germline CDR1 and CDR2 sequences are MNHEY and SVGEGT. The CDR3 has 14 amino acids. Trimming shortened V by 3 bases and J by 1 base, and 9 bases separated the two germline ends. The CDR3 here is CASSYGQSNTEAFF. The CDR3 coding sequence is TGTGCCAGCAGTTATGGACAATCGAACACTGAAGCTTTCTTT.

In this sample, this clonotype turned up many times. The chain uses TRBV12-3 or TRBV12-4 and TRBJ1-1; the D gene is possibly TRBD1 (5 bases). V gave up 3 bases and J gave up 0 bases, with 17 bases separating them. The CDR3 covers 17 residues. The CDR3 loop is CASSFVYVGRLNTEAFF. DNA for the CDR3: TGTGCCAGCAGTTTCGTGTATGTGGGACGGCTGAACACTGAAGCTTTCTTT.

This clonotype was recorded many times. In DNA form, the CDR3 reads TGTGCCAGCAGCTTAAGCGGCCTCCAAGAGACCCAGTACTTC. Its translation is CASSLSGLQETQYF. The V call is TRBV5-5, the J call TRBJ2-5, with D perhaps TRBD2 (5 bases). With 2 bases removed from V and 1 base from J, the gap between germline ends came to 9 bases. This CDR3 has 14 amino acids. The germline gives CDR1 SGHKS, CDR2 YYEKEE (reference sequence).

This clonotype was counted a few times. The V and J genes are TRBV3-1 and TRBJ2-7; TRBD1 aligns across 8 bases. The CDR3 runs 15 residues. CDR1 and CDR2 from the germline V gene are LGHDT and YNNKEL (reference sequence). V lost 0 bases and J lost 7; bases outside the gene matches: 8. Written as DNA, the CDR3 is TGTGCCAGCAGCCAAGAGGGGGGCAGGGGGCGAGAGCAGTACTTC. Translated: CASSQEGGRGREQYF.

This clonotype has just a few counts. The chain's CDR3 is CRPVEGIGVGADTQYF. Here the CDR3 DNA reads TGCAGGCCAGTAGAAGGGATTGGCGTTGGGGCAGATACGCAGTATTTT. This chain uses TRBV20-1 with TRBJ2-3, with D unresolved. This CDR3 contains 16 residues. Germline CDR1 is DFQATT and CDR2 is SNEGSKA (reference sequence).

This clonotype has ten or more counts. For the CDR3, the DNA is TGTGCCATCAGTGGTGGCGGGGGGGCCTGGGATGAGCAGTTCTTC. Translation: CAISGGGGAWDEQFF. The chain joins TRBV10-3 to TRBJ2-1; 9 nucleotides match TRBD2. CDR3 length: 15 residues. J gave up 8 bases and V 4 bases, and 9 bases lay outside the gene matches. Germline assignment: CDR1 ENHRY and CDR2 SYGVKD.

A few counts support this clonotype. The CDR3 coding sequence is TGTGCCAGTAGTCCTCGAGGCAGGTGGGGAGATACGCAGTATTTT. This translates into CASSPRGRWGDTQYF. This rearrangement joins TRBV19 to TRBJ2-3; D uncertain. This CDR3 comprises 15 residues. V gave up 5 bases and J gave up 5 bases, with 17 bases separating them. Per germline, CDR1 LNHDA and CDR2 SQIVND (reference sequence).

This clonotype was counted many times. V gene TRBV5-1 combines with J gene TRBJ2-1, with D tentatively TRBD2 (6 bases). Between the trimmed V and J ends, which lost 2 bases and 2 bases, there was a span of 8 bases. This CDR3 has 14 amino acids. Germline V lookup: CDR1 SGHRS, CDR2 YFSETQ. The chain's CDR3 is CASSFTSPYNEQFF. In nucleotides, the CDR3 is TGCGCCAGCAGCTTTACTAGCCCCTACAATGAGCAGTTCTTC.

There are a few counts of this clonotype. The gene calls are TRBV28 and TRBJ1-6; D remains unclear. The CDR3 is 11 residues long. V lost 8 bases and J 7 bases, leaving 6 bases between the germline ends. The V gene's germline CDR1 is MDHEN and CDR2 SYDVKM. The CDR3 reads CASASNSPLHF. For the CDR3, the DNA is TGTGCCAGCGCGAGCAATTCACCCCTCCACTTT.

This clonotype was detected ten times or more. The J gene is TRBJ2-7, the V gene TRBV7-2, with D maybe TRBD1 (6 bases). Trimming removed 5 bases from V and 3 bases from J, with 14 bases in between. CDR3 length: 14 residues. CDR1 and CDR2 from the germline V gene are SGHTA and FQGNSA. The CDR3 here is CASSTRDTVYEQYF. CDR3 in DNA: TGTGCCAGCAGCACACGGGACACGGTCTACGAGCAGTACTTC.

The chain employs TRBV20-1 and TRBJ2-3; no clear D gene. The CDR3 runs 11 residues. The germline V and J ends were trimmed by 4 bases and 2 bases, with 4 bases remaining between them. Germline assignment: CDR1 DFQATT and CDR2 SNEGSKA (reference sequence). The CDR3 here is CSAKNTDTQYF. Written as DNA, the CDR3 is TGCAGTGCTAAGAACACAGATACGCAGTATTTT.

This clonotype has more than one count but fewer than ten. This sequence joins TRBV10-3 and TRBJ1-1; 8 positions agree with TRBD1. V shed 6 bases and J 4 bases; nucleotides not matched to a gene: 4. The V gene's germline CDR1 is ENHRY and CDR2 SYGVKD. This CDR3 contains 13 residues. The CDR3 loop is CAISPTGGTEAFF. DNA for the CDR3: TGTGCCATCAGCCCCACAGGGGGCACTGAAGCTTTCTTT.

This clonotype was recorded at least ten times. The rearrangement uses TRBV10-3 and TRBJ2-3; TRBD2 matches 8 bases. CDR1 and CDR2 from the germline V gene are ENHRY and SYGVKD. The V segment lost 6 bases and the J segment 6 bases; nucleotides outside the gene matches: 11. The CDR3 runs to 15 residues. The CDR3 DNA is TGTGCCATCAGGACGGGGGGGCTCAGTTCCGATACGCAGTATTTT. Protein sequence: CAIRTGGLSSDTQYF.

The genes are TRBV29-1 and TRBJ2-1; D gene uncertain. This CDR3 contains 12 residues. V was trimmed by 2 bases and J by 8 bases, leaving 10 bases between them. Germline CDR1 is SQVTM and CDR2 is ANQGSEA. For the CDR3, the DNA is TGCAGCGTTGAAAACAATTGGGATGAGCAGTTCTTC. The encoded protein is CSVENNWDEQFF.

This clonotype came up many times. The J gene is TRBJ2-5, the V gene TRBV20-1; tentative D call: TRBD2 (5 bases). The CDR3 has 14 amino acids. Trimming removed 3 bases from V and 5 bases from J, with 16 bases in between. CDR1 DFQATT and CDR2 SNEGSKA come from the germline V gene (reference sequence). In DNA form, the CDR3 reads TGCAGTGCTAGTCGGACTCAGCGGTGGGAGACCCAGTACTTC. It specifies CSASRTQRWETQYF.

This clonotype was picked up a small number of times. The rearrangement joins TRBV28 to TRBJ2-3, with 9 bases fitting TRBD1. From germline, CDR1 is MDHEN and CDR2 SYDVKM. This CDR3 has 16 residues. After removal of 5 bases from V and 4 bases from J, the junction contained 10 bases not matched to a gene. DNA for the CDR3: TGTGCCAGCAGTCGCTCCGGGACAGGGAACGCAGATACGCAGTATTTT. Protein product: CASSRSGTGNADTQYF.